This is a list of T cell receptor beta chains from one sample in a study of T-cell memory formation after mild COVID-19. A single record per CDR3 protein comes from TCRdb applying MiXCR to the 5' RACE reads. This table has 95,000 to 110,000 distinct CDR3 sequences, 13% to 15% appearing once. The sample was PBMCs or a T cell subset sorted from them (not recorded which). These receptors came from a man aged 18 to 29 who had mild COVID-19 (a few samples of this study predate the infection). Cell type and time point are not known. The CDR3 runs from the conserved cysteine through the conserved F or W. The D gene is left open where the match is weak. For some rows the clone size is stated as once, few or many, or as a class when expanded; others skip it.

>TRBJ2-7|.|TRBV27|TRBD1
TGTGCCAGCAGACCGGGACAGGAACCTTCCTACGAGCAGTACTTC
CASRPGQEPSYEQYF
>TRBJ2-3|.|TRBV7-2|TRBD2
TGTGCCAGCAGCAACCCGGGGGGGCCAGATACGCAGTATTTT
CASSNPGGPDTQYF
>TRBJ2-5|few|TRBV4-3|TRBD2
TGCGCCAGCAGCCAAGGGCGGGGGCAAGAGACCCAGTACTTC
CASSQGRGQETQYF
>TRBJ2-1|.|TRBV6-2/TRBV6-3|.
TGTGCCAGCACCGAGGGCGGAAACAATGAGCAGTTCTTC
CASTEGGNNEQFF
>TRBJ2-2|many|TRBV7-6|.
TGTGCCAGCAGCCATGGGGGTACCGGGGAGCTGTTTTTT
CASSHGGTGELFF
>TRBJ2-6|.|TRBV20-1|.
TGCAGTGCTAGTTCGGGACATTCGTCCTCTGGGGCCAACGTCCTGACTTTC
CSASSGHSSSGANVLTF
>TRBJ1-5|many|TRBV6-5|.
TGTGCCAGCAGCCTCAACACAGGGCTGAACCAGCCCCAGCATTTT
CASSLNTGLNQPQHF
>TRBJ1-6|.|TRBV6-2/TRBV6-3|.
TGTGCCAGCAGTTACGATGGGACCGACCTCCGGAACCTCCACTTT
CASSYDGTDLRNLHF
>TRBJ2-3|many|TRBV29-1|.
TGCAGCCTGTCCCTAGCTGGCACAGATACGCAGTATTTT
CSLSLAGTDTQYF
>TRBJ2-1|few|TRBV7-3|.
TGTGCCAGCAGCCCTGGACAAGTCTCCTACAATGAGCAGTTCTTC
CASSPGQVSYNEQFF
>TRBJ1-6|.|TRBV11-2|.
TGTGCCAGCAGCTTAGGCGGGGGGGCAAATAATTCACCCCTCCACTTT
CASSLGGGANNSPLHF
>TRBJ2-2|.|TRBV11-3|TRBD1
TGTGCCAGCAGCCCCATGAGGGGGCGAGCCGGGGAGCTGTTTTTT
CASSPMRGRAGELFF
>TRBJ2-3|many|TRBV5-1|.
TGCGCCAGCGGAGTGGGTCCCGAGGGCACAGATACGCAGTATTTT
CASGVGPEGTDTQYF
>TRBJ1-1|.|TRBV5-6|.
TGTGCCAGCAGCTTCCGAGGATTGAACACTGAAGCTTTCTTT
CASSFRGLNTEAFF
>TRBJ2-1|.|TRBV12-3/TRBV12-4|.
TGTGCCAGCAGTTACAGGGTGGGTGAGCAGTTCTTC
CASSYRVGEQFF
>TRBJ2-7|.|TRBV6-2/TRBV6-3|TRBD1
TGTGCCAGCAGTTTCGGGACAGGGGGCTACGAGCAGTACTTC
CASSFGTGGYEQYF
>TRBJ2-5|.|TRBV15|TRBD2
TGTGCCACCAGCATACTAGCGGGGATCTTGGGAGAGACCCAGTACTTC
CATSILAGILGETQYF
>TRBJ2-5|few|TRBV7-9|.
TGTGCCAGCAGCTTTCCCGACTTACAAGAGACCCAGTACTTC
CASSFPDLQETQYF
>TRBJ2-6|.|TRBV4-3|.
TGCGCCAGCAGCCAAGATCATCGGATCTCTGGGGCCAACGTCCTGACTTTC
CASSQDHRISGANVLTF
>TRBJ2-2|few|TRBV29-1|TRBD1
TGCAGCGTTGGGGGACAGCCTTATACCGGGGAGCTGTTTTTT
CSVGGQPYTGELFF
>TRBJ1-5|.|TRBV4-1|.
TGCGCCAGCAGCCAAGACCTCGGTAGACGGAGCAATCAGCCCCAGCATTTT
CASSQDLGRRSNQPQHF
>TRBJ2-1|many|TRBV7-6|.
TGTGCCAGCAGCCTTCCAGGCAATGAGCAGTTCTTC
CASSLPGNEQFF
>TRBJ1-2|few|TRBV4-3|.
TGCGCCAGCAGCCAGGGGACCGGGACACCCGATGGCTACACCTTC
CASSQGTGTPDGYTF
>TRBJ2-7|many|TRBV12-5|.
TGTGCTAGTGGTTTGGCCCCGTCCGGGGACCTCCTCTCCTACGAGCAGTACTTC
CASGLAPSGDLLSYEQYF
>TRBJ1-1|few|TRBV5-5|.
TGTGCCAGCAGCCCGGCGGGGGTTTGGACTGAAGCTTTCTTT
CASSPAGVWTEAFF
>TRBJ2-7|many|TRBV5-1|.
TGCGCCAGCAGCGCCGGACAAGTCCCCGAGCAGTACTTC
CASSAGQVPEQYF
>TRBJ1-5|.|TRBV4-1|.
TGCGCCAGCAGCCAAGAGGCGGATCAGCCCCAGCATTTT
CASSQEADQPQHF
>TRBJ1-1|few|TRBV24-1|.
TGTGCCACCAGTGATAACAGGGAAACTGAAGCTTTCTTT
CATSDNRETEAFF
>TRBJ2-7|many|TRBV4-1|.
TGCGCCAGCAGCCAAGCCAGGTCCTACGAGCAGTACTTC
CASSQARSYEQYF
>TRBJ2-7|many|TRBV4-1|.
TGCGCCAGCAGCCAAGACCGGGGGAGCTACGAGCAGTACTTC
CASSQDRGSYEQYF
>TRBJ2-2|few|TRBV7-9|.
TGTGCCAGCAGCGGGGTGGGGACAAACACCGGGGAGCTGTTTTTT
CASSGVGTNTGELFF
>TRBJ2-3|.|TRBV7-9|.
TGTGCCAGCAGCCTCACGGTCGGTTCGCAGTATTTT
CASSLTVGSQYF
>TRBJ2-1|.|TRBV4-3|.
TGCGCCAGCAGCCAAGGGGGGGACAGAAACAATGAGCAGTTCTTC
CASSQGGDRNNEQFF
>TRBJ2-5|.|TRBV7-2|.
TGTGCCAGCAGCTTACTGGGCAGGGAAAAAGAGACCCAGTACTTC
CASSLLGREKETQYF
>TRBJ2-7|few|TRBV4-3|TRBD1
TGCGCCAGCAGCCAAGATCAGGGGGTCTCCTACGAGCAGTACTTC
CASSQDQGVSYEQYF
>TRBJ2-1|few|TRBV6-2/TRBV6-3|TRBD2
TGTGCCAGCAGTTACGAAGCGGGGCAAAACTCCTACAATGAGCAGTTCTTC
CASSYEAGQNSYNEQFF
>TRBJ1-1|few|TRBV19|.
TGTGCCAGTAGGCTGACGGTGAACACTGAAGCTTTCTTT
CASRLTVNTEAFF